The TCR beta chain under discussion was sequenced for a study of blood T cell repertoires in COVID-19. The CDR3 sequence is 14 residues long. The germline V gene has CDR1 LNHNV and CDR2 YYDKDF (reference sequence). V was clipped by 0 bases and J by 6 bases; unmatched bases: 5. Clones were read by immunoSEQ multiplex PCR, and TCRdb kept only the in-frame ones, dropping some. The sample records about 200,000 clones, approximately 90% being singletons. Sample: PBMCs or T cells enriched from blood (not recorded which). This TCR was sampled from a woman aged 25 to 39 who had recovered from COVID-19. This chain joins TRBV15 and TRBJ2-7; 7 bases align to TRBD2. The chain's CDR3 is CATSRDSSGGEQYF. Here the CDR3 DNA reads TGTGCCACCAGCAGAGATAGTTCGGGAGGCGAGCAGTACTTC.